What follows describes a single T cell receptor beta chain. The junction does not match germline at one end; this may be a read error. The record originates from a study of T cells in Graves' hyperthyroidism and ophthalmopathy. The CDR3 contains 17 residues. Germline-derived CDR1 and CDR2 are KGHSH and LQKENI. From RNA transcripts, TCR beta CDR3 regions were amplified. RT-PCR in the first round (using the HTBI primer set) targeted the TCR CDR3. TCRdb analysed the multiplex PCR reads with MiXCR anew, one entry per CDR3 protein. The sample includes hundreds of thousands of distinct CDR3 sequences, roughly 20% of them seen just once. Uncontrolled infections, other autoimmune diseases, pregnancy or lactation led to exclusion of patients.

Sequenced sample: blood. The chain recombines TRBV18 with TRBJ1-5; TRBD1 matches at 9 bases. This TCR was recovered from a man aged 25 to 40 with Graves' ophthalmopathy. The CDR3 region is CASSQATGTGLNQPRHF. The CDR3 nucleotides are TGTGCCAGCTCACAAGCCACCGGGACAGGGCTCAATCAGCCCCGGCATTTT.